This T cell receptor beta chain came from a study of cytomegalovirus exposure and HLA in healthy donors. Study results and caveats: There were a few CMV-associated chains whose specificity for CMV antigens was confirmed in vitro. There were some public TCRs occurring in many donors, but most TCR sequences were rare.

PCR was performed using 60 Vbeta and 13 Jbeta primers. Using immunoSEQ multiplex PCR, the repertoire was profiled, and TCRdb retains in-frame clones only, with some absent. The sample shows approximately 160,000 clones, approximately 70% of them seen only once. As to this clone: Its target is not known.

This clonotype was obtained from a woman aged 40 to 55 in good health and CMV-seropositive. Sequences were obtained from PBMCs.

The CDR3: CASSEAGGQGNEQYF. CDR3 nucleotide sequence: TGTGCCAGCAGTGAAGCTGGGGGACAGGGGAACGAGCAGTACTTC. The genes are TRBV6-1 and TRBJ2-7, with 10 bases identical to TRBD1. The J segment lost 5 bases and the V segment lost 0 bases, leaving 4 bases of the junction unmatched. Germline assignment: CDR1 MNHNS and CDR2 SASEGT. The CDR3 is 15 amino acids.